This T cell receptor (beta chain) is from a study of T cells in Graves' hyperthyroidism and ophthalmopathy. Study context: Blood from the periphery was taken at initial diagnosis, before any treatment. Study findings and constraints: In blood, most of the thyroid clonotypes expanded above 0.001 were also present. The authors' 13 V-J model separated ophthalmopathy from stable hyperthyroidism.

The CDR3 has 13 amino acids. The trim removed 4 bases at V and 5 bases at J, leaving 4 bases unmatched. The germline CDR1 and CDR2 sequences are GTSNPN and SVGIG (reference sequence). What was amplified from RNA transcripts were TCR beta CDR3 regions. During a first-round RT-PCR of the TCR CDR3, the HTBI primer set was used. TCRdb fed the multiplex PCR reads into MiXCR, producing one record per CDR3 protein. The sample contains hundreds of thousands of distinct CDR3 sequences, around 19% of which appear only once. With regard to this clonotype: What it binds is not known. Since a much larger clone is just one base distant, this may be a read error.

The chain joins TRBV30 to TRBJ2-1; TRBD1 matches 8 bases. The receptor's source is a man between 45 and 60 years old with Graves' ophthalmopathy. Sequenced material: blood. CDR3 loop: CAWTQDRDNEQFF. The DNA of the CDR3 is TGTGCCTGGACACAGGACAGGGACAATGAGCAGTTCTTC.